The 28 T cell receptor beta chains given below trace back to one sample, sequenced in a study of graft-versus-host responses after intestinal transplantation. The authors plated approximately 200,000 CFSE-labeled responder cells with approximately 200,000 irradiated, violet-dye-labeled stimulator cells. TCRdb keeps only in-frame clones here, not all; method: immunoSEQ multiplex PCR. The repertoire consists of a few thousand clones, with over 20% occurring once and the leading ten covering more than 7%. Sequenced material: alloreactive CD8+ T cells from a mixed lymphocyte reaction culture, taken before intestinal transplant. Subset noted: CFSE-low proliferating T cells sorted from approximately 6-day pre-transplant mixed lymphocyte reaction (GvH or HvG direction). The source is a human patient who received an intestinal transplant.

This clone counts as medium-sized. The chain is built from TRBV27 and TRBJ1-5; D gene uncertain. The CDR3 has 15 amino acids. The V end was cut by 2 bases, the J end by 0 bases, with 8 bases between. Looked up from germline, CDR1 is MNHEY and CDR2 is SMNVEV (reference sequence). The DNA of the CDR3 is TGTGCCAGCAGTTTAACGACTAATAGCAATCAGCCCCAGCATTTT. Protein sequence: CASSLTTNSNQPQHF.

The genes are TRBV4-3 and TRBJ2-7; D is perhaps TRBD1 or TRBD2 (5 bases each). The germline V gene encodes CDR1 LGHNA and CDR2 YSLEER. Trimming took 4 bases from V and 1 from J, leaving 14 bases between them. CDR3 length equals 15 residues. The CDR3 coding sequence is TGCGCCAGCAGCCTGGAAGGGGACGGGTCCTACGAGCAGTACTTC. Amino acid sequence: CASSLEGDGSYEQYF.

CDR3: CASSLQQGDLSYEQYF. DNA for the CDR3: TGTGCCAGCAGTTTACAACAGGGGGACCTCTCCTACGAGCAGTACTTC. This chain connects TRBV6-9 to TRBJ2-7; 8 nucleotides agree with TRBD1. CDR3 length: 16 residues. Trimming removed 4 bases from V and 0 bases from J; junction bases left unmatched: 8. Germline V gene data show CDR1 as MNHGY and CDR2 as SVAAGI.

By its share, this clone is large. The rearrangement uses TRBV2 and TRBJ2-2, with no clear D. V lost 7 bases to trimming and J lost 5 bases, with 5 bases between them. Germline V gene lookup returns CDR1 SNHLY and CDR2 FYNNEI. The CDR3 length is 11 residues. As DNA, the CDR3 is TGTGCCAGCAATCCTACCGGGGAGCTGTTTTTT. Its protein is CASNPTGELFF.

The rearrangement joins TRBV7-3 to TRBJ1-5; no definite D call. CDR3 length equals 13 residues. Germline CDR1 is SGHTA and CDR2 is FQGTGA. V lost 2 bases and J lost 6, with 8 bases in between. CDR3 in DNA: TGTGCCAGCAGCTTAGCCCCATCTCAGCCCCAGCATTTT. It yields the protein CASSLAPSQPQHF.

Regarding this clone: Just one base apart from a much larger clone, this may be a read error. The chain is built from TRBV4-1 and TRBJ2-7; D is unclear. Near its end, the DNA agrees better with TRBJ2-1, so the J call may be wrong. Germline V lookup: CDR1 MGHRA, CDR2 YSYEKL. The CDR3 extends over 13 amino acids. The chain's CDR3 is CASSQGLANEQFF. CDR3 bases: TGCGCCAGCAGCCAAGGGCTTGCCAATGAACAGTTCTTC.

A few counts support this clone. The chain combines TRBV4-1 with TRBJ1-2, with a possible D match to TRBD1 (5 bases). CDR3 length: 16 residues. V dropped 3 bases and J dropped 4 bases, with 18 bases sitting between them. Per the germline V gene, CDR1 is MGHRA and CDR2 is YSYEKL. For the CDR3, the DNA is TGCGCCAGCAGCCAGGGGACGGGCCAACTCTTCTATGGCTACACCTTC. Translated, it gives CASSQGTGQLFYGYTF.

The V and J genes are TRBV6-5 and TRBJ1-2, with D possibly being TRBD1 (6 bases). This CDR3 comprises 14 residues. The V end lost 2 bases, the J end lost 4 bases, and 11 bases lay between the germline ends. CDR1 and CDR2 (germline): MNHEY, SVGAGI. CDR3 nucleotides: TGTGCCAGCAGTTACGAGGGGGGTGGCTATGGCTACACCTTC. Its translation is CASSYEGGGYGYTF.

V usage is TRBV30 and J usage is TRBJ2-2; TRBD2 aligns across 10 bases. The V gene end was trimmed by 0 bases and the J gene end by 0 bases; junction bases not matched to a gene: 1. CDR1 and CDR2 (germline): GTSNPN, SVGIG (reference sequence). The CDR3 sequence is 16 residues long. CDR3 loop: CAWSVLAGPNTGELFF. The CDR3 DNA reads as TGTGCCTGGAGTGTACTAGCGGGACCGAACACCGGGGAGCTGTTTTTT.

The chain has TRBV6-1 and TRBJ1-2; D is uncertain. Germline V CDR1 and CDR2: MNHNS, SASEGT. V lost 6 bases to trimming and J lost 3 bases, with 14 bases between them. The CDR3 sequence is 14 residues long. CDR3 coding DNA: TGTGCCAGCAGACGAGGATGGCAGGACTATGGCTACACCTTC. Residues: CASRRGWQDYGYTF.

This clone was recorded a few times. The rearrangement uses TRBV28 and TRBJ2-1; the match to TRBD2 covers 8 bases. CDR3 size: 16 residues. The V and J ends lost 5 bases and 5 bases, in that order; junction bases with no gene match: 11. Germline CDR1 is MDHEN and CDR2 is SYDVKM. The CDR3 sequence: CASSNIAGRVHNEQFF. CDR3 nucleotide sequence: TGTGCCAGCAGTAATATCGCCGGGAGGGTCCACAATGAGCAGTTCTTC.

This clone is large in the sample. The V and J genes are TRBV29-1 and TRBJ2-1, with TRBD2 matching over 14 bases. V shed 8 bases, J shed 4 bases, and the junction held 10 bases outside the gene matches. Germline lookup yields CDR1 SQVTM and CDR2 ANQGSEA. This CDR3 comprises 16 residues. The chain's CDR3 is CSWHGLAGGPYNEQFF. For the CDR3, the DNA is TGCAGCTGGCACGGACTAGCGGGAGGCCCATACAATGAGCAGTTCTTC.

This clone was seen only a few times. The V call is TRBV29-1, the J call TRBJ1-2; 8 nucleotides line up with TRBD1. V lost 7 bases to trimming and J lost 4 bases; unmatched junction nucleotides: 8. Germline CDR1 reads SQVTM; CDR2 reads ANQGSEA. The CDR3 has 13 residues. The CDR3 bases are TGCAGCGCCGAAGACAGGGGTAGCTATGGCTACACCTTC. Translated: CSAEDRGSYGYTF.

The chain employs TRBV19 and TRBJ2-3; no clear D gene. Trimming removed 11 bases from V and 1 base from J, with 16 bases in between. CDR3 size: 14 residues. The germline CDR1 and CDR2 sequences are LNHDA and SQIVND (reference sequence). The chain's CDR3 is CAVSMNGGTDTQYF. CDR3 DNA sequence: TGTGCCGTCTCTATGAATGGAGGCACAGATACGCAGTATTTT.

This clone was seen only a few times. The CDR3 loop is CASSSRPWIAGQETQYF. DNA for the CDR3: TGCGCCAGCAGCTCCCGCCCGTGGATAGCGGGCCAAGAGACCCAGTACTTC. The V gene is TRBV5-1, the J gene TRBJ2-5; 7 bases map to TRBD2. Germline V lookup: CDR1 SGHRS, CDR2 YFSETQ. The length of the CDR3 is 17 residues. Trimming took 3 bases from V and 1 from J; bases not matched to a gene: 12.

This clone was detected once. The chain is built from TRBV27 and TRBJ2-5; 9 bases map to TRBD1. The J call may be faulty, since TRBJ2-7 better matches the DNA end. CDR3 length: 14 residues. Germline V gene data show CDR1 as MNHEY and CDR2 as SMNVEV (reference sequence). CDR3 protein: CASSAGGQGYEQYF. The CDR3, as DNA: TGTGCCAGCAGCGCTGGGGGACAGGGTTACGAGCAGTACTTC.

This clone was seen a handful of times. The V and J genes are TRBV7-9 and TRBJ2-5; D call uncertain. This CDR3 is built from 13 residues. V was clipped by 4 bases and J by 7 bases, with 13 bases between them. Germline CDR1 and CDR2: SEHNR and FQNEAQ (reference sequence). CDR3 residues: CASSWDFEWTQYF. The CDR3 DNA reads as TGTGCCAGCAGCTGGGATTTTGAGTGGACCCAGTACTTC.

This clone was observed a handful of times. The chain employs TRBV29-1 and TRBJ1-2; D is uncertain. CDR1 and CDR2 (germline): SQVTM, ANQGSEA. This CDR3 is built from 10 residues. V was clipped by 1 base and J by 7 bases, with 4 bases between them. In DNA, the CDR3 is TGCAGCGTTGAAGGGGGTGGCTACACCTTC. Translating gives CSVEGGGYTF.

The chain couples TRBV18 to TRBJ1-2; D might be TRBD1 (6 bases). This CDR3 has 13 residues. V lost 3 bases to trimming and J lost 4 bases, with 9 bases between them. Germline V gives CDR1 KGHSH, CDR2 LQKENI. CDR3 nucleotides: TGTGCCAGCTCACCCGGACAGCTCTATGGCTACACCTTC. It encodes CASSPGQLYGYTF.

This clone is medium-sized. The chain employs TRBV11-2 and TRBJ2-4; no definite D call. The germline gives CDR1 SGHAT, CDR2 FQNNGV. The V and J ends lost 3 bases and 3 bases respectively, with 3 bases between them. The CDR3 contains 12 residues. CDR3 nucleotides: TGTGCCAGCAGCTTTGGCAAAAACATTCAGTACTTC. Its protein product is CASSFGKNIQYF.

This clone was seen a handful of times. This CDR3 is missing its conserved last phenylalanine or tryptophan, likely due to a read error. No DNA is shown, since the ends of the CDR3 on it are uncertain; the CDR3 is the one TCRdb lists. The chain joins TRBV2 to TRBJ1-2. The CDR3 adds up to 14 amino acids, both ends counted. The germline V gene has CDR1 SNHLY and CDR2 FYNNEI. CDR3 sequence reads: CATQRSGTDGRLSC.

This chain uses TRBV27 with TRBJ2-7; weak D call: TRBD2 (5 bases). Trimming took off 2 bases at V and 3 bases at J, with 8 bases between the two ends. This CDR3 region has 13 residues. The germline gives CDR1 MNHEY, CDR2 SMNVEV (reference sequence). CDR3 in DNA: TGTGCCAGCAGTTTAGGAGGTCACTACGAGCAGTACTTC. Residues: CASSLGGHYEQYF.

The table lists this clone with a few counts. Compared with germline, one end of the junction differs, possibly owing to a read error. This chain links TRBV7-7 with TRBJ2-3, with 7 bases lining up with TRBD2. The CDR3 is made up of 15 amino acids. The V gene's germline CDR1 is SSHAT and CDR2 FNYEAQ (reference sequence). In DNA, the CDR3 is TGTGCTAGCAGCTTGGGGGGGACGAGCACAGATACGCAGTATTTT. This gives the protein CASSLGGTSTDTQYF.

V is TRBV9 and J is TRBJ1-2; TRBD1 matches 7 bases. CDR3 length: 13 residues. The trim removed 3 bases at V and 5 bases at J, leaving 4 bases unmatched. CDR1 and CDR2 (germline): SGDLS, YYNGEE. The CDR3 nucleotides are TGTGCCAGCAGCGCCGGGGACAGTTATGGCTACACCTTC. Translated: CASSAGDSYGYTF.

A single count supports this clone. CDR3 in amino acids: CASSLMAGGGYEQYF. CDR3 sequence (DNA): TGTGCCAGCAGCTTAATGGCAGGGGGAGGCTACGAGCAGTACTTC. The chain recombines TRBV7-9 with TRBJ2-5; D might be TRBD1 (7 bases). The end of the DNA aligns better with TRBJ2-7, so the J call may be wrong. The CDR3 runs 15 residues. In germline, CDR1 is SEHNR, CDR2 FQNEAQ (reference sequence).

CDR3 DNA sequence: TGTGCCAGCAGGGTAGGAGGGGGCGAGCAGTACTTC. Protein product: CASRVGGGEQYF. This sequence joins TRBV27 and TRBJ2-7; D might be TRBD1 or TRBD2, each matching 6 bases. The germline gives CDR1 MNHEY, CDR2 SMNVEV (reference sequence). With 6 bases removed from V and 6 bases from J, the gap between germline ends came to 12 bases. The CDR3 totals 12 residues.

The J gene is TRBJ1-5, the V gene TRBV6-1, with D maybe TRBD1 (6 bases). Germline V gene sequence: CDR1 MNHNS, CDR2 SASEGT. The CDR3 consists of 15 residues. V dropped 5 bases and J dropped 3 bases, with 14 bases sitting between them. The CDR3, as DNA: TGTGCCAGCAGTAGTATGACAGGATCCAATCAGCCCCAGCATTTT. Its protein is CASSSMTGSNQPQHF.

In this sample, this clone is medium-sized. The chain joins TRBV4-1 to TRBJ1-5; 8 bases are a match to TRBD1. Germline V lookup: CDR1 MGHRA, CDR2 YSYEKL. Germline trimming cut 1 base from V and 0 bases from J; bases unmatched to any gene: 2. The CDR3 covers 16 residues. The CDR3 DNA reads as TGCGCCAGCAGCCAAGGGGGACAGGTTAGCAATCAGCCCCAGCATTTT. Protein sequence: CASSQGGQVSNQPQHF.